The clone carrying this T cell receptor (beta chain) was picked up one time. The CDR3 has 20 residues. Losses at the gene ends were 0 bases for V and 4 bases for J; bases not matched to a gene: 11. These data are taken from a study of T cell changes during pregnancy in multiple sclerosis. The method was immunoSEQ multiplex PCR; TCRdb's version includes in-frame clones alone and lacks a portion of them. The table shows 25,000 to 30,000 clones, with around 86% occurring only once. This chain connects TRBV6-7 to TRBJ2-1; 14 nucleotides agree with TRBD2. TRBV6-7 is an ORF for which the function is uncertain. The TCR originated in a female donor in good health, enrolled as a control in a pregnancy study. Sequencing used CD4+ T cells from peripheral blood mononuclear cells, obtained in the first trimester of pregnancy. CDR3 sequence reads: CASSYSLPGLAGVKYNEQFF. The DNA for the CDR3 is TGTGCCAGCAGTTACTCCCTTCCGGGACTAGCGGGAGTGAAGTACAATGAGCAGTTCTTC.